Below, one T cell receptor beta chain is given with its context. This sample stems from a study of blood T cell repertoires in COVID-19. The overall study: Both acute and convalescent COVID-19 samples were obtained from the United States, Italy and Spain.

Trimming cost V 2 bases and J 8 bases; bases outside gene matches: 6. Germline V gives CDR1 MRHNA, CDR2 SNTAGT. CDR3 length equals 14 residues. The authors' processing: Amplifying reference gene primers gave estimates of nucleated cell counts. The table came from immunoSEQ multiplex PCR; TCRdb's copy has only in-frame clones and leaves some out. D and trimming come from the DNA, and the V and J calls and clone size come from that table. The sample gives 200,000 to 250,000 clones, roughly 85% of which show up once; approximately 5.1% is in the top ten. Seattle researchers signed up patients amid active infection and tracked them longitudinally.

This chain joins TRBV6-4 and TRBJ1-2; 9 bases align to TRBD1. This clonotype originated in a man aged 50 or older with COVID-19, enrolled during active disease. The source material was peripheral blood. CDR3 sequence: CASSDNRGLGGYTF. CDR3 coding DNA: TGTGCCAGCAGTGACAACAGGGGGCTGGGAGGCTACACCTTC.